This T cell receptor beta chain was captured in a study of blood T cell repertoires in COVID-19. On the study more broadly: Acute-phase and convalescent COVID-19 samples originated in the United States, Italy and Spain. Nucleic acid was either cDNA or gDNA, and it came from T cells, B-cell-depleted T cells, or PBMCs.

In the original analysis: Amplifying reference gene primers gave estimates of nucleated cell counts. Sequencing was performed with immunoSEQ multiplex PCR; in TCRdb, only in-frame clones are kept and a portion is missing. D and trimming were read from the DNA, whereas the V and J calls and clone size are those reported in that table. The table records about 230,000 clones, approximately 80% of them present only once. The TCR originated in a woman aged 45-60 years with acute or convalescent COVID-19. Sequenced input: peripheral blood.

The CDR3 DNA reads as TGTGCCAGCAGCTTAGGGGGTCCGATCAGCGGTGAGCAGTTCTTC. It is translated as CASSLGGPISGEQFF. The V and J genes are TRBV7-9 and TRBJ2-1; maybe TRBD2 (5 bases). The CDR3 extends over 15 amino acids. From germline, CDR1 is SEHNR and CDR2 FQNEAQ (reference sequence). Trimming pared 1 base from V and 9 bases from J, leaving 16 bases between.